A single sample is the source of the 22 T cell receptor beta chains below, sequenced in a study of T-cell memory formation after mild COVID-19. TCRdb called the 5' RACE reads again in MiXCR, with one record for every CDR3 protein. The table shows some 130,000 distinct CDR3 sequences, with 15% to 20% occurring only once. Sequenced input: PBMCs or a T cell subset sorted from them (not recorded which). The source of these receptors is an adult woman who had mild COVID-19 (a few samples of this study predate the infection). Cell type and time point are not known.

This clonotype has only a few counts. The V gene is TRBV20-1, the J gene TRBJ2-1; 12 bases align to TRBD2. The V segment lost 2 bases and the J segment 7 bases; nucleotides outside the gene matches: 6. In germline, CDR1 is DFQATT, CDR2 SNEGSKA (reference sequence). The CDR3 has 15 amino acids. This chain's CDR3 is CSARSASGGANEQFF. DNA for the CDR3: TGCAGTGCTAGATCGGCTAGCGGGGGGGCAAATGAGCAGTTCTTC.

V usage is TRBV5-1 and J usage is TRBJ2-6; no clear D. Germline CDR1 reads SGHRS; CDR2 reads YFSETQ. The length of the CDR3 is 17 residues. V lost 0 bases to trimming and J lost 0 bases, with 10 bases between them. This CDR3 reads CASSLVAVNSGANVLTF. DNA for the CDR3: TGCGCCAGCAGCTTGGTGGCAGTTAACTCTGGGGCCAACGTCCTGACTTTC.

This clonotype was seen more than once but under ten times. This chain links TRBV20-1 with TRBJ2-4; D is unresolved. V shed 5 bases and J shed 8 bases, with 16 bases lying between them. The germline gives CDR1 DFQATT, CDR2 SNEGSKA (reference sequence). This CDR3 has 13 residues. The CDR3: CSASYTNADIQYF. As DNA, the CDR3 is TGCAGTGCTTCCTACACGAACGCGGACATTCAGTACTTC.

This clonotype was detected a few times. The V gene is TRBV11-3, the J gene TRBJ2-5; possible D gene TRBD1, 6 bases. V lost 5 bases, J lost 4 bases, and 23 bases lay in between. CDR1 and CDR2 from the germline V gene are SGHNT and YENEEA. This CDR3 has 17 residues. The CDR3 protein is CASSPYLNAQGTETQYF. The CDR3 nucleotides are TGTGCCAGCAGCCCCTACTTGAATGCACAGGGTACAGAGACCCAGTACTTC. Variable domain in full (rest from reference TRBV11-3 and TRBJ2-5): EAGVVQSPRYKIIEKKQPVAFWCNPISGHNTLYWYLQNLGQGPELLIRYENEEAVDDSQLPKDRFSAERLKGVDSTLKIQPAELGDSAVYLCASSPYLNAQGTETQYFGPGTRLLVL.

This chain links TRBV20-1 with TRBJ2-5, with D perhaps matching TRBD1 (6 bases). This CDR3 comprises 18 residues. CDR1 and CDR2 from the germline V gene are DFQATT and SNEGSKA (reference sequence). V lost 5 bases, J lost 5 bases, and 30 bases lay in between. The CDR3 sequence is CSAVILFLTGGLGETQYF. In DNA, the CDR3 is TGCAGTGCTGTAATACTATTCTTGACAGGCGGGCTAGGGGAGACCCAGTACTTC.

As concerns this clonotype: One junction end disagrees with the germline gene, perhaps due to a read error. The chain has TRBV20-1 and TRBJ2-1; TRBD2 aligns across 14 bases. Germline V gene sequence: CDR1 DFQATT, CDR2 SNEGSKA (reference sequence). This CDR3 is built from 21 residues. CDR3 DNA sequence: TGCAGTGCTAGAGATTTTCTGGGAGGACTAGCGGGAGGTAGCTCCTACAATGAGCAGTTATTC. It encodes CSARDFLGGLAGGSSYNEQLF.

This clonotype was observed a handful of times. The chain links TRBV2 to TRBJ2-7, with TRBD2 as a possible D gene (6 bases). Trimming took 6 bases from V and 1 from J, leaving 10 bases between them. The CDR3 consists of 13 residues. Germline CDR1 SNHLY, CDR2 FYNNEI. CDR3 in DNA: TGTGCCAGCAGCGCGAGCGGGTCCTACGAGCAGTACTTC. It translates to CASSASGSYEQYF. Filled out from reference TRBV2 and TRBJ2-7, the complete variable domain reads EPEVTQTPSHQVTQMGQEVILRCVPISNHLYFYWYRQILGQKVEFLVSFYNNEISEKSEIFDDQFSVERPDGSNFTLKIRSTKLEDSAMYFCASSASGSYEQYFGPGTRLTVT.

About this clonotype: Mismatch with germline at one junction end may stem from a read error. V gene TRBV12-3 or TRBV12-4 combines with J gene TRBJ2-7; 11 bases fit TRBD2. CDR3 length: 14 residues. CDR3 loop: CASRSSGGGDEQYF. The CDR3 coding sequence is TGCGCCAGCAGGAGTAGCGGGGGGGGAGACGAGCAGTACTTC.

This chain joins TRBV24-1 and TRBJ1-2, with TRBD1 matching over 10 bases. V gave up 7 bases and J gave up 10 bases; unmatched junction bases: 14. There are 15 residues in the CDR3. CDR1 KGHDR and CDR2 SFDVKD come from the germline V gene. The CDR3 DNA follows: TGTGCCACCAGCGAGCCGGGACAGGGGCAGATTGACTACACCTTC. It specifies CATSEPGQGQIDYTF.

This chain links TRBV11-2 with TRBJ2-5; TRBD2 agrees at 7 bases. After removal of 5 bases from V and 1 base from J, the junction contained 4 bases not matched to a gene. Looked up from germline, CDR1 is SGHAT and CDR2 is FQNNGV. This CDR3 contains 14 residues. The CDR3 sequence: CASSTGGIQETQYF. In DNA, the CDR3 is TGTGCCAGCAGCACCGGGGGGATCCAAGAGACCCAGTACTTC.

This clonotype was seen only a few times. J is TRBJ2-2 and V is TRBV3-1; 7 bases are shared with TRBD1. With 2 bases clipped from V and 6 bases from J, the junction kept 15 bases outside the gene matches. CDR3 size: 18 residues. Per germline, CDR1 LGHDT and CDR2 YNNKEL (reference sequence). CDR3 DNA: TGTGCCAGCAGCCAAAGTGAGTCCCCCGACAGGGCTCCCGGGGAGCTGTTTTTT. Translated: CASSQSESPDRAPGELFF.

The chain combines TRBV12-3 or TRBV12-4 with TRBJ2-1; D is perhaps TRBD1 or TRBD2 (6 bases each). Trimming cost V 3 bases and J 0 bases, with 12 bases left between them. CDR3 length: 16 amino acids. The CDR3 nucleotides read TGTGCCAGCAGTTTTTGGGGGGCGAGCTCCTACAATGAGCAGTTCTTC. It yields the protein CASSFWGASSYNEQFF.

The chain links TRBV4-1 to TRBJ2-7, with a tentative D call TRBD2 (5 bases). The germline V and J ends were trimmed by 0 bases and 4 bases, with 10 bases remaining between them. The germline gives CDR1 MGHRA, CDR2 YSYEKL. The CDR3 sequence is 14 residues long. The CDR3 DNA reads as TGCGCCAGCAGCCAAGATGGGAGTGGGTACGAGCAGTACTTC. This sequence encodes CASSQDGSGYEQYF.

This chain uses TRBV7-6 with TRBJ1-5; D is unresolved. CDR3 length: 12 residues. Germline assignment: CDR1 SGHVS and CDR2 FNYEAQ. Trimming pared 1 base from V and 6 bases from J, leaving 4 bases between. CDR3 in DNA: TGTGCCAGCAGCTTAGTCGGTCAGCCCCAGCATTTT. This translates into CASSLVGQPQHF.

This chain uses TRBV9 with TRBJ2-1, with 8 positions matching TRBD2. The CDR3 has 17 residues. After removal of 0 bases from V and 6 bases from J, the junction contained 11 bases not matched to a gene. CDR1 is SGDLS and CDR2 is YYNGEE in the germline V gene. CDR3 region: CASSVALSGSVFNEQFF. The CDR3 DNA is TGTGCCAGCAGCGTAGCCCTGAGCGGGAGTGTCTTCAATGAGCAGTTCTTC.

This clonotype occurred a few times. The chain uses TRBV6-6 and TRBJ2-3; TRBD2 is a possible D gene (6 bases). The CDR3 length is 18 residues. V was pared by 2 bases and J by 4 bases, with 22 bases between. CDR1 MNHNY and CDR2 SVGAGI come from the germline V gene (reference sequence). The CDR3 loop is CASSYHERVALGADTQYF. The CDR3 DNA sequence: TGTGCCAGCAGTTACCACGAGCGGGTCGCCTTGGGAGCAGATACGCAGTATTTT.

This sequence joins TRBV9 and TRBJ2-2, with 12 bases fitting TRBD2. Germline V gives CDR1 SGDLS, CDR2 YYNGEE. V lost 3 bases, J lost 5 bases, and 8 bases stayed unmatched. The CDR3 loop spans 17 amino acids. In DNA, the CDR3 is TGTGCCAGCAGCGGACTAGCGGGAGAGGTGAAGACCGGGGAGCTGTTTTTT. This codes for CASSGLAGEVKTGELFF.

The chain employs TRBV10-3 and TRBJ2-7; the D gene is possibly TRBD1 (6 bases). Germline V gene data show CDR1 as ENHRY and CDR2 as SYGVKD. The CDR3 sequence is 15 residues long. V lost 5 bases and J lost 0, with 14 bases in between. The CDR3 reads CAISRQEFSSYEQYF. CDR3 in DNA: TGTGCCATCAGTCGACAGGAATTTTCCTCCTACGAGCAGTACTTC.

The chain couples TRBV24-1 to TRBJ2-3, with 9 bases fitting TRBD2. CDR3 length equals 12 residues. The germline V gene encodes CDR1 KGHDR and CDR2 SFDVKD. Trimming took 11 bases from V and 2 from J; bases not matched to a gene: 1. In nucleotides, the CDR3 is TGTGCCATAGCGGGAGACACAGATACGCAGTATTTT. Translation gives CAIAGDTDTQYF.

This rearrangement joins TRBV27 to TRBJ2-1; the D gene could be TRBD1 or TRBD2 (6 bases each). Germline V gives CDR1 MNHEY, CDR2 SMNVEV (reference sequence). The CDR3 spans 19 residues. Trimming pared 3 bases from V and 6 bases from J, leaving 27 bases between. CDR3 sequence (DNA): TGTGCCAGCAGTTTCGAGGGGGGTGGTAGGGCTGGGTTATTCAATGAGCAGTTCTTC. It translates to CASSFEGGGRAGLFNEQFF.

This chain uses TRBV7-9 with TRBJ2-1; TRBD1 matches at 8 bases. The germline V gene encodes CDR1 SEHNR and CDR2 FQNEAQ (reference sequence). The V and J ends lost 1 base and 6 bases, in that order; junction bases with no gene match: 5. This CDR3 region has 15 residues. CDR3 sequence (DNA): TGTGCCAGCAGCTTAGGAGACAGGGGTAGCAATGAGCAGTTCTTC. Translated: CASSLGDRGSNEQFF.

This clonotype came up a few times. V and J are TRBV27 and TRBJ1-1; possible D gene TRBD1, 5 bases. This CDR3 is built from 14 residues. The germline CDR1 and CDR2 sequences are MNHEY and SMNVEV (reference sequence). The germline V and J ends were trimmed by 4 bases and 3 bases, with 12 bases remaining between them. The CDR3 spells CASSSTTVYTEAFF. CDR3 coding DNA: TGTGCCAGCAGTTCCACGACAGTTTACACTGAAGCTTTCTTT.